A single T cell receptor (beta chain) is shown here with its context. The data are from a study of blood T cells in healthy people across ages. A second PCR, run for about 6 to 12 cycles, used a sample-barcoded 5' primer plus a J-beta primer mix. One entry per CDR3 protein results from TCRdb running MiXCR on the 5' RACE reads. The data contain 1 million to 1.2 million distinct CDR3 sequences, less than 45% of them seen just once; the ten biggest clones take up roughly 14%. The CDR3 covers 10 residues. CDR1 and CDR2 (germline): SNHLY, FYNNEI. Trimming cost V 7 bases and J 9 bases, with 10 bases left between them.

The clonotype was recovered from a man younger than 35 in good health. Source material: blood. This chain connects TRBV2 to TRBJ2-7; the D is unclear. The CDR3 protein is CASKQGWQYF. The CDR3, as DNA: TGTGCCAGCAAACAAGGTTGGCAGTACTTC.